Described below is a single T cell receptor beta chain sequence and its context. What it recognizes is unknown. This sample is drawn from a study of Ad26.COV2.S vaccination and SARS-CoV-2 variants. On the study more broadly: Into the muscle, Ad26.COV2.S was dosed once or twice, 56 days apart. Findings of the study overall: The authors reported substantial breadth in spike-specific CD8+ and CD4+ T cell responses after vaccination.

Method: immunoSEQ multiplex PCR; TCRdb's copy keeps in-frame clones and lacks some. Of about 440,000 clones in the sample, 90% were seen once. The treatment denotes: around 19 received Ad26.COV2.S at low or high dose, single or two shots; 5 received placebo; per-sample allocation not given. After the first vaccine or placebo injection, samples were drawn on day 63. V lost 6 bases and J 2 bases, leaving 11 bases between the germline ends. The CDR3 has 13 residues. Germline V lookup: CDR1 SGHTA, CDR2 FQGNSA. The J gene is TRBJ2-7, the V gene TRBV7-2; D unresolved. Sequences were derived from peripheral blood, sampled in a trial of Ad26.COV2.S vaccine versus placebo. This TCR was recovered from a person between 18 and 65 years old who received the Ad26.COV2.S COVID-19 vaccine or a placebo. The CDR3, as DNA: TGTGCCAGCAGTCCCGCTGGCCCCTACGAGCAGTACTTC. Protein product: CASSPAGPYEQYF.